The 20 T cell receptor beta chains below were found in one sample sequenced in a study of blood T cells in healthy people across ages. For the second PCR, which ran for 7 to 11 cycles, a sample-barcoded 5' primer and a J-beta primer mix were used. TCRdb itself ran the 5' RACE reads through MiXCR, one entry per CDR3 protein. The table shows over 950,000 distinct CDR3 sequences, with roughly half occurring only once. The sequencing sample was made of blood. The receptor source for this set is an older woman in good health.

This chain joins TRBV7-2 and TRBJ2-7; TRBD1 is a possible D gene (6 bases). CDR1 and CDR2 from the germline V gene are SGHTA and FQGNSA. V was pared by 5 bases and J by 1 base, with 12 bases between. This CDR3 region has 14 residues. The CDR3 bases are TGTGCCAGCAGCGGCGCAGGGGTGTCCTACGAGCAGTACTTC. This sequence encodes CASSGAGVSYEQYF.

The chain combines TRBV28 with TRBJ2-3; 7 bases align to TRBD2. V lost 6 bases to trimming and J lost 4 bases; unmatched junction nucleotides: 16. The germline CDR1 and CDR2 sequences are MDHEN and SYDVKM. This CDR3 is 17 amino acids long. CDR3 sequence: CASSTQRGLSFSDTQYF. The CDR3 coding sequence is TGTGCCAGCAGCACCCAGAGGGGACTATCCTTCTCAGATACGCAGTATTTT.

V is TRBV28 and J is TRBJ2-3; TRBD2 matches at 10 bases. With V trimmed by 5 bases and J by 3 bases, 11 bases remained unmatched. Per the germline V gene, CDR1 is MDHEN and CDR2 is SYDVKM. The CDR3 has 17 amino acids. CDR3 in amino acids: CASSPLLAGGGTDTQYF. In nucleotides, the CDR3 is TGTGCCAGCAGTCCACTTTTAGCGGGAGGAGGGACAGATACGCAGTATTTT.

On this clonotype itself: At one of its ends the junction is not consistent with the germline gene, which may arise from a read error. The V gene is TRBV20-1, the J gene TRBJ2-1; D remains ambiguous. The closer fit of TRBJ2-7 to the DNA end suggests the J call may be wrong. The CDR3 has 13 amino acids. Germline V lookup: CDR1 DFQATT, CDR2 SNEGSKA (reference sequence). The CDR3 loop is CSVRRESSHEQYF. The CDR3 nucleotides are TGCAGTGTAAGAAGGGAAAGCTCCCACGAGCAGTACTTC.

The rearrangement joins TRBV20-1 to TRBJ1-4, with a tentative D call TRBD1 (6 bases). The CDR3 sequence is 13 residues long. Per germline, CDR1 DFQATT and CDR2 SNEGSKA (reference sequence). V was pared by 6 bases and J by 5 bases, with 13 bases between. CDR3 nucleotides: TGCAGTGCCGCTGGGGGCGCGAATGAAAAACTGTTTTTT. It encodes CSAAGGANEKLFF.

The CDR3 loop is CASSSPRGRLVYEQYF. For the CDR3, the DNA is TGTGCCAGCAGCTCTCCGCGGGGACGACTAGTATACGAGCAGTACTTC. The J gene is TRBJ2-7, the V gene TRBV5-6; D possibly corresponds to TRBD2 (6 bases). V was trimmed by 3 bases and J by 4 bases, leaving 20 bases between them. Germline V gene sequence: CDR1 SGHDT, CDR2 YYEEEE. This CDR3 has 16 amino acids.

V gene TRBV7-3 combines with J gene TRBJ2-1; the match to TRBD1 covers 9 bases. J was trimmed by 9 bases and V by 6 bases; bases with no gene match: 9. In germline, CDR1 is SGHTA, CDR2 FQGTGA. This CDR3 has 14 residues. The CDR3 reads CASSLTGGTGEQFF. DNA for the CDR3: TGTGCCAGCAGTTTGACAGGGGGGACCGGTGAGCAGTTCTTC.

This clonotype was recorded many times. CDR3 bases: TGTGCCAGCAGTCGACAGGGGTCCTACAATGAGCAGTTCTTC. Translating it yields CASSRQGSYNEQFF. The genes are TRBV6-2 or TRBV6-3 and TRBJ2-1, with 8 positions matching TRBD1. The V gene's germline CDR1 is MNHEY and CDR2 SVGEGT. J lost 1 base, V lost 5 bases, and 1 base had no gene match. The CDR3 covers 14 residues.

This clonotype was counted only a few times. This chain joins TRBV11-2 and TRBJ2-1, with 9 bases that match TRBD2. The ends lost 1 base at V and 8 bases at J; junction bases unmatched: 15. Germline CDR1 and CDR2: SGHAT and FQNNGV. CDR3 length equals 18 residues. DNA of the CDR3: TGTGCCAGCAGCTTAGGCCCGGCTTATAGCGGGAGAGTCGATGAGCAGTTCTTC. Its protein is CASSLGPAYSGRVDEQFF.

The chain employs TRBV20-1 and TRBJ1-6; no firm D call. Germline CDR1 DFQATT, CDR2 SNEGSKA (reference sequence). The CDR3 has 14 residues. V was pared by 0 bases and J by 6 bases, with 9 bases between. CDR3 in amino acids: CSARDSQSNSPLHF. In nucleotides, the CDR3 is TGCAGTGCTAGAGATTCGCAGTCTAATTCACCCCTCCACTTT.

The chain joins TRBV18 to TRBJ1-1; D might be TRBD1 (6 bases). Germline CDR1 is KGHSH and CDR2 is LQKENI. This CDR3 comprises 14 residues. V gave up 5 bases and J gave up 5 bases, with 15 bases separating them. The CDR3 DNA follows: TGTGCCAGCTCAGAACAGGGTGTCGGGACTGAAGCTTTCTTT. The encoded protein is CASSEQGVGTEAFF.

The chain uses TRBV12-3 or TRBV12-4 and TRBJ1-4; D remains ambiguous. The V gene lost 4 bases and the J gene lost 5 bases, with 14 bases spanning the gap. The CDR3 is 15 residues long. This chain's CDR3 is CASSSRGRPNEKLFF. In DNA form, the CDR3 reads TGTGCCAGCAGTTCACGAGGGAGGCCCAATGAAAAACTGTTTTTT.

As to this clonotype: A junction boundary mismatches the germline segment, possibly from a read error. The rearrangement joins TRBV5-1 to TRBJ1-1; possibly TRBD1 for D (5 bases). Germline CDR1 reads SGHRS; CDR2 reads YFSETQ. This CDR3 is built from 16 residues. The CDR3 region has the DNA TGCGCCAGCAACTTGGGGACCCGTCCCGGAGGGACTGAAGCTTTCTTT. Translation: CASNLGTRPGGTEAFF.

This clonotype was counted between two and nine times. The J gene is TRBJ2-7, the V gene TRBV7-9; a weak D match, TRBD1 (6 bases). V was trimmed by 5 bases and J by 3 bases, leaving 32 bases between them. Germline values: CDR1 SEHNR, CDR2 FQNEAQ (reference sequence). The CDR3 is made up of 20 amino acids. The CDR3 region is CASSPRSGQSRRKWDYEQYF. CDR3 sequence (DNA): TGTGCCAGCAGCCCGCGCAGCGGACAGAGCAGGAGGAAGTGGGACTACGAGCAGTACTTC.

The table lists this clonotype with a count of one. The V call is TRBV21-1, the J call TRBJ2-1. TRBV21-1 is reported as a pseudogene. The CDR3 loop spans 13 amino acids. This chain's CDR3 is CASSKEDDNEQFF. CDR3 nucleotides: TGTGCCAGCAGCAAAGAGGACGACAATGAGCAGTTCTTC.

The chain couples TRBV6-2 or TRBV6-3 to TRBJ2-1; no reliable D call. This CDR3 region has 15 residues. Germline CDR1 and CDR2: MNHEY and SVGEGT. V lost 7 bases and J lost 5, with 18 bases in between. The CDR3, as DNA: TGTGCCAGCACCACAGCGACCCGCCTTAACAATGAGCAGTTCTTC. It specifies CASTTATRLNNEQFF.

This sequence joins TRBV5-1 and TRBJ1-6, with a tentative D call TRBD1 (5 bases). Trimming left V 4 bases short and J 7 bases short, with 12 bases between. The length of the CDR3 is 14 residues. Germline V gives CDR1 SGHRS, CDR2 YFSETQ. For the CDR3, the DNA is TGCGCCAGCAGCGGAGGGGTAATGAATTCACCCCTCCACTTT. Protein: CASSGGVMNSPLHF.

The chain has TRBV6-6 and TRBJ1-1; D might be TRBD1 (5 bases). The CDR3 is 13 residues long. CDR1 is MNHNY, CDR2 SVGAGI, per germline (reference sequence). The V gene lost 4 bases and the J gene lost 1 base, with 7 bases spanning the gap. CDR3 in DNA: TGTGCCAGCAGTTGGGACCAGAACACTGAAGCTTTCTTT. This codes for CASSWDQNTEAFF.

The chain joins TRBV6-6 to TRBJ1-2; D remains ambiguous. CDR1 and CDR2 from the germline V gene are MNHNY and SVGAGI (reference sequence). Trimming took 4 bases from V and 6 from J, leaving 24 bases between them. The CDR3 spans 17 residues. CDR3 sequence (DNA): TGTGCCAGCAGTTGGCCCGGGATAGGGATATTCTCTGATGGCTACACCTTC. It is translated as CASSWPGIGIFSDGYTF.

The chain has TRBV6-1 and TRBJ1-4; tentative D call: TRBD1 (6 bases). Germline CDR1 and CDR2: MNHNS and SASEGT. CDR3 length: 14 residues. V shed 1 base and J shed 4 bases, with 7 bases lying between them. CDR3 residues: CASSEVDSNEKLFF. CDR3 in DNA: TGTGCCAGCAGTGAAGTGGACAGTAATGAAAAACTGTTTTTT.